There are a few counts of the clone carrying this T cell receptor beta chain. Its antigen is still unknown. CMV status came from CD4+ IFNgamma after overnight CMV lysate stimulation. This sample is drawn from a study of naive and memory T cell subsets. The study's findings and limits: There was no ground truth to check naive and memory subset results. TCR counts from RNA may reflect activation-linked expression changes.

V dropped 5 bases and J dropped 6 bases, with 13 bases sitting between them. The CDR3 totals 13 residues. CDR1 and CDR2 (germline): SGHDT, YYEEEE. An equimolar mix of two oligonucleotides served as the beta constant-region primer for TRBC1 and TRBC2. Ligated cDNA was amplified by four rounds of PCR with nested alpha and beta constant-region primers and SP2. TCRdb itself ran the UMI-ligation and nested PCR reads through MiXCR, one entry per CDR3 protein. The table lists 140,000 to 150,000 distinct CDR3 sequences, about 17% of them singletons. The specimen was naive CD4+ T cells from blood. This receptor was identified in a human donor in good health. The rearrangement links TRBV5-6 to TRBJ2-3; D possibly corresponds to TRBD1 (6 bases). CDR3 nucleotide sequence: TGTGCCAGCAGGTTAACAGGGCTTGATACGCAGTATTTT. It specifies CASRLTGLDTQYF.